The 22 T cell receptor beta chains reported below all come from one sample, sequenced in a study of T cells expressing NK-cell markers. Each CDR3 protein gets one entry in TCRdb, which reprocessed the 5' RACE reads and gives no DNA. Its table records 550,000 to 600,000 distinct CDR3 sequences. The sample consisted of blood T cells: a sorted CD56 or NKG2C T cell subset, CD4+ or CD8+ T cells, or bulk PBMC T cells (not recorded which). These receptors were obtained from a man younger than 35 in good health.

This chain connects TRBV18 to TRBJ1-4; no DNA is available, so the TRBD1 call from TCRdb remains unchecked. Germline loops: CDR1 KGHSH, CDR2 LQKENI. The CDR3 has 13 residues. CDR3 region: CASFLTAGEKLFF.

The J gene is TRBJ2-7, the V gene TRBV7-9; without DNA, the TCRdb call of TRBD1 cannot be checked. Germline V gene lookup returns CDR1 SEHNR and CDR2 FQNEAQ (reference sequence). CDR3 length: 14 amino acids. The CDR3 spells CASTNTGEFYEQYF.

The genes are TRBV7-8 and TRBJ2-7; TCRdb calls TRBD1, which cannot be checked without DNA. Germline CDR1 SGHVS, CDR2 FQNEAQ. The CDR3 covers 15 residues. Here the CDR3 reads CASSPFQGFSYEQYF.

The genes are TRBV27 and TRBJ2-2; TCRdb designates TRBD1, a call that cannot be tested without DNA. The CDR3 contains 17 residues. Germline CDR1 MNHEY, CDR2 SMNVEV (reference sequence). CDR3 loop: CASSNPTGGLKTGELFF.

This chain connects TRBV27 to TRBJ2-1; TCRdb's assignment of TRBD2 cannot be checked, as there is no DNA. CDR1 MNHEY and CDR2 SMNVEV come from the germline V gene (reference sequence). CDR3 length: 15 residues. CDR3 sequence reads: CASSLLGLAEVEQFF.

The chain combines TRBV20-1 with TRBJ2-5; TCRdb calls TRBD2, which cannot be checked without DNA. The CDR3 length is 14 residues. Germline CDR1 reads DFQATT; CDR2 reads SNEGSKA (reference sequence). CDR3 region: CSAIPQGLGETQYF.

This rearrangement joins TRBV11-2 to TRBJ1-6; TCRdb designates TRBD1, a call that cannot be tested without DNA. The CDR3 sequence is 20 residues long. Germline V gene data show CDR1 as SGHAT and CDR2 as FQNNGV. CDR3 protein: CASSLDFASRTGGRGSPLHF.

The chain recombines TRBV12-3 or TRBV12-4 with TRBJ2-1; as DNA is missing, the TRBD2 call by TCRdb cannot be tested. CDR3 length: 15 amino acids. The CDR3 sequence: CASTVAVGLHNEQFF.

The gene calls are TRBV11-2 and TRBJ2-3. The CDR3 spans 17 residues. Germline lookup yields CDR1 SGHAT and CDR2 FQNNGV. The CDR3 region is CASSLVRGANSTDTQYF.

J is TRBJ2-4 and V is TRBV28; TCRdb's D call of TRBD2 is untestable without DNA. Germline CDR1 reads MDHEN; CDR2 reads SYDVKM. The CDR3 has 15 amino acids. The CDR3 region is CASSELSLSKNIQYF.

The J gene is TRBJ2-7, the V gene TRBV28; TCRdb names TRBD1, which stays unverified in the absence of DNA. Per germline, CDR1 MDHEN and CDR2 SYDVKM. This CDR3 has 14 amino acids. This chain's CDR3 is CASSTHRGSYEQYF.

This rearrangement joins TRBV14 to TRBJ2-2; TCRdb gives TRBD1 as the D gene, but with no DNA this cannot be confirmed. The CDR3 contains 15 residues. The germline V gene encodes CDR1 SGHDN and CDR2 FVKESK. This CDR3 reads CASSHGGRKTGELFF.

V and J are TRBV29-1 and TRBJ2-2; the D gene TCRdb calls, TRBD2, cannot be checked with no DNA. The V gene's germline CDR1 is SQVTM and CDR2 ANQGSEA. CDR3 length equals 12 residues. The chain's CDR3 is CSVRGGAGELFF.

The chain carries TRBV6-1 and TRBJ2-5; TCRdb picks TRBD1, but there is no DNA to check that call. The CDR3 is 14 residues long. Germline loops: CDR1 MNHNS, CDR2 SASEGT. The CDR3 here is CASSETDGMGAQYF.

The chain employs TRBV29-1 and TRBJ2-3; without DNA, the TCRdb call of TRBD1 cannot be checked. Per the germline V gene, CDR1 is SQVTM and CDR2 is ANQGSEA. The CDR3 has 15 residues. Here the CDR3 reads CSDATFTRQGHTQYF.

J is TRBJ1-1 and V is TRBV27; no DNA is available, so the TRBD1 call from TCRdb remains unchecked. The CDR3 has 14 amino acids. Germline assignment: CDR1 MNHEY and CDR2 SMNVEV (reference sequence). Here the CDR3 reads CASGPGQGATEAFF.

The chain couples TRBV20-1 to TRBJ2-3; TCRdb gives TRBD2 as the D gene, but with no DNA this cannot be confirmed. Germline CDR1 DFQATT, CDR2 SNEGSKA (reference sequence). The CDR3 is made up of 14 amino acids. The CDR3 sequence: CSARSGSTTDTQYF.

CDR3 sequence: CSARKTTGNPNTEAFF. This sequence joins TRBV20-1 and TRBJ1-1; TCRdb lists TRBD1, though no DNA is available to test this call. The CDR3 extends over 16 amino acids. Germline V lookup: CDR1 DFQATT, CDR2 SNEGSKA (reference sequence).

The chain recombines TRBV10-2 with TRBJ1-1. CDR1 WSHSY and CDR2 SAAADI come from the germline V gene. The CDR3 has 15 residues. Here the CDR3 reads CASRARGGHYTEAFF.

The rearrangement uses TRBV3-1 and TRBJ1-5. The CDR3 spans 15 residues. The germline V gene has CDR1 LGHDT and CDR2 YNNKEL (reference sequence). The CDR3 protein is CASSPWTDSNQPQHF.

The CDR3 sequence: CSVGVTGGRGYTF. V usage is TRBV29-1 and J usage is TRBJ1-2; TCRdb's D call of TRBD1 is untestable without DNA. Germline CDR1 and CDR2: SQVTM and ANQGSEA. The CDR3 has 13 amino acids. Looking up the rest from reference TRBV29-1 and TRBJ1-2 gives the full variable domain: SAVISQKPSRDICQRGTSLTIQCQVDSQVTMMFWYRQQPGQSLTLIATANQGSEATYESGFVIDKFPISRPNLTFSTLTVSNMSPEDSSIYLCSVGVTGGRGYTFGSGTRLTVV.

This chain links TRBV5-6 with TRBJ2-5. The CDR3 is made up of 16 amino acids. CDR1 and CDR2 (germline): SGHDT, YYEEEE. Here the CDR3 reads CASSFRQDFFQETQYF.